The 21 T cell receptor beta chains presented below share a single source sample, sequenced in a study of blood T cell repertoires in COVID-19. Measured with immunoSEQ multiplex PCR; TCRdb has only the in-frame clones, and not every one. This table holds 300,000 to 400,000 clones, more than 75% found once. The sequenced sample was peripheral blood. These receptors were obtained from a woman aged 45-60 years with COVID-19, enrolled during active disease.

The genes are TRBV7-9 and TRBJ2-7; TRBD2 matches 16 bases. The germline CDR1 and CDR2 sequences are SEHNR and FQNEAQ (reference sequence). The CDR3 has 18 amino acids. Unmatched junction bases numbered 9, after V lost 5 bases and J lost 2 bases. This CDR3 reads CASSLGTSGRAHTYEQYF. The CDR3 nucleotides read TGTGCCAGCAGCCTAGGGACTAGCGGGAGGGCCCACACCTACGAGCAGTACTTC.

V usage is TRBV19 and J usage is TRBJ1-4, with a tentative D call TRBD1 (6 bases). Germline V lookup: CDR1 LNHDA, CDR2 SQIVND (reference sequence). The CDR3 is 13 residues long. Trimming removed 7 bases at V and 7 bases at J, with 13 bases between. CDR3 DNA sequence: TGTGCCAGTAAAGTCAGGGGCTTTGAAAAACTGTTTTTT. This gives the protein CASKVRGFEKLFF.

The CDR3 here is CASSGGWTGGGSPLHF. The DNA of the CDR3 is TGTGCCAGCAGCGGGGGATGGACAGGGGGAGGGTCACCCCTCCACTTT. This chain joins TRBV7-2 and TRBJ1-6, with 10 positions matching TRBD1. The CDR3 extends over 16 amino acids. Per the germline V gene, CDR1 is SGHTA and CDR2 is FQGNSA. J was trimmed by 10 bases and V by 5 bases; bases with no gene match: 11. The full variable domain, with the rest looked up from reference TRBV7-2 and TRBJ1-6, is GAGVSQSPSNKVTEKGKDVELRCDPISGHTALYWYRQSLGQGLEFLIYFQGNSAPDKSGLPSDRFSAERTGGSVSTLTIQRTQQEDSAVYLCASSGGWTGGGSPLHFGNGTRLTVT.

This chain uses TRBV24-1 with TRBJ2-7; possible D gene TRBD1, 6 bases. Germline-derived CDR1 and CDR2 are KGHDR and SFDVKD. With 4 bases removed from V and 5 bases from J, the gap between germline ends came to 14 bases. There are 14 residues in the CDR3. CDR3 in amino acids: CATSDPPTGHEQYF. Here the CDR3 DNA reads TGTGCCACCAGTGACCCCCCGACAGGACACGAGCAGTACTTC.

The chain combines TRBV6-5 with TRBJ1-1, with TRBD1 identical over 7 bases. The V segment lost 6 bases and the J segment 10 bases; nucleotides outside the gene matches: 14. The germline V gene encodes CDR1 MNHEY and CDR2 SVGAGI. This CDR3 has 14 residues. Here the CDR3 reads CASSPRTGKIRAFF. CDR3 coding DNA: TGTGCCAGCAGCCCAAGGACAGGAAAGATAAGAGCTTTCTTT.

The rearrangement uses TRBV2 and TRBJ2-1; 7 nucleotides align to TRBD2. The germline gives CDR1 SNHLY, CDR2 FYNNEI. The V and J ends lost 9 bases and 8 bases, in that order; junction bases with no gene match: 1. CDR3 length equals 10 residues. The CDR3 loop is CASGRDEQFF. Written as DNA, the CDR3 is TGTGCCAGTGGGAGGGATGAGCAGTTCTTC.

The chain recombines TRBV24-1 with TRBJ1-2; TRBD1 matches 7 bases. From germline, CDR1 is KGHDR and CDR2 SFDVKD. The J segment lost 4 bases and the V segment lost 9 bases, leaving 4 bases of the junction unmatched. The CDR3 extends over 12 amino acids. CDR3 sequence: CATGQDTYGYTF. The CDR3 nucleotides are TGTGCCACCGGACAGGACACCTATGGCTACACCTTC.

Only one count was recorded for this clone. V and J are TRBV14 and TRBJ2-1, with 9 bases identical to TRBD2. Germline V lookup: CDR1 SGHDN, CDR2 FVKESK. V lost 4 bases, J lost 12 bases, and 13 bases stayed unmatched. This CDR3 region has 15 residues. CDR3 in DNA: TGTGCCAGCAGCCTTATAGCGGGAGACACGTCCGTGCAGTTCTTC. This translates into CASSLIAGDTSVQFF.

The V call is TRBV2, the J call TRBJ2-1; maybe TRBD1 (6 bases). CDR1 is SNHLY, CDR2 FYNNEI, per germline. With 5 bases removed from V and 8 bases from J, the gap between germline ends came to 16 bases. The CDR3 extends over 14 amino acids. The CDR3 sequence is CASSRITTGHEQFF. In DNA form, the CDR3 reads TGTGCCAGCAGTCGAATTACAACAGGGCATGAGCAGTTCTTC.

V is TRBV30 and J is TRBJ1-4; D remains ambiguous. The CDR3 loop spans 13 amino acids. Trimming cost V 2 bases and J 3 bases, with 7 bases left between them. The V gene's germline CDR1 is GTSNPN and CDR2 SVGIG (reference sequence). In nucleotides, the CDR3 is TGTGCCTGGAGTAGTCAGTCTAATGAAAAACTGTTTTTT. It encodes CAWSSQSNEKLFF.

The chain employs TRBV18 and TRBJ1-6; no firm D call. In germline, CDR1 is KGHSH, CDR2 LQKENI. The CDR3 extends over 16 amino acids. Between the trimmed V and J ends, which lost 2 bases and 7 bases, there was a span of 15 bases. This chain's CDR3 is CASSPMDGVLNSPLHF. The CDR3 bases are TGTGCCAGCTCACCAATGGACGGGGTTTTAAATTCACCCCTCCACTTT.

V usage is TRBV7-8 and J usage is TRBJ1-1; 8 bases are shared with TRBD1. J gave up 6 bases and V 5 bases, and 14 bases lay outside the gene matches. The length of the CDR3 is 16 residues. Germline lookup yields CDR1 SGHVS and CDR2 FQNEAQ. DNA of the CDR3: TGTGCCAGCAGCCTAGGACAGGGAATTTCTCGGGCTGAAGCTTTCTTT. Its protein is CASSLGQGISRAEAFF.

The J gene is TRBJ2-7, the V gene TRBV5-1; D possibly corresponds to TRBD2 (6 bases). Germline lookup yields CDR1 SGHRS and CDR2 YFSETQ. Trimming left V 2 bases short and J 2 bases short, with 20 bases between. The CDR3 is 17 residues long. The CDR3 nucleotides are TGCGCCAGCAGCTTTCATGAGGACTACAATAATCCCTACGAGCAGTACTTC. Translated, it gives CASSFHEDYNNPYEQYF.

The chain combines TRBV18 with TRBJ2-5; 9 bases are shared with TRBD2. This CDR3 is 14 amino acids long. V trimming: 6 bases; J trimming: 3 bases; junction bases outside the gene matches: 5. Germline values: CDR1 KGHSH, CDR2 LQKENI. In DNA, the CDR3 is TGTGCCAGCTCCTCACTAGCGGGTAAAGAGACCCAGTACTTC. Protein: CASSSLAGKETQYF.

The J gene is TRBJ2-7, the V gene TRBV19; D is possibly TRBD1 (5 bases). Germline CDR1 LNHDA, CDR2 SQIVND (reference sequence). Trimming cost V 1 base and J 0 bases, with 10 bases left between them. The CDR3 contains 15 residues. The CDR3 bases are TGTGCCAGTAGTATAGGACAGAGTAGCTCCTACGAGCAGTACTTC. Protein sequence: CASSIGQSSSYEQYF.

This clone was seen repeatedly, ten times or more. V usage is TRBV6-5 and J usage is TRBJ2-7, with 10 bases aligning to TRBD2. V dropped 10 bases and J dropped 0; count of bases not matched to a gene: 3. From germline, CDR1 is MNHEY and CDR2 SVGAGI. This CDR3 comprises 13 residues. The CDR3 region has the DNA TGTGCCACTAGCGGGAGATTCTCCTACGAGCAGTACTTC. Protein: CATSGRFSYEQYF.

This sequence joins TRBV3-1 (or the pseudogene TRBV3-2) and TRBJ2-3; perhaps TRBD2 as D (5 bases). Trimming shortened V by 4 bases and J by 0 bases, and 14 bases separated the two germline ends. The V gene's germline CDR1 is LGHDT and CDR2 YNNKEL (reference sequence). This CDR3 has 16 amino acids. CDR3 amino acids: CASSRRAALSTDTQYF. CDR3 in DNA: TGTGCCAGCAGCCGTCGAGCGGCCCTAAGCACAGATACGCAGTATTTT.

V usage is TRBV4-1 and J usage is TRBJ2-1; 11 bases are a match to TRBD1. The length of the CDR3 is 17 residues. Germline loops: CDR1 MGHRA, CDR2 YSYEKL. With 1 base clipped from V and 4 bases from J, the junction kept 6 bases outside the gene matches. The CDR3 protein is CASSQGGTGGSYNEQFF. The DNA for the CDR3 is TGCGCCAGCAGCCAAGGAGGGACAGGGGGGAGTTACAATGAGCAGTTCTTC.

The CDR3 nucleotides read TGTGCCAGCAGCTTGGGTACCGGGACTAGTGTGTACAATGAGCAGTTCTTC. Translated, it gives CASSLGTGTSVYNEQFF. The gene calls are TRBV7-6 and TRBJ2-1; 8 bases align to TRBD2. Unmatched junction bases numbered 11, after V lost 3 bases and J lost 4 bases. The CDR3 covers 17 residues. In germline, CDR1 is SGHVS, CDR2 FNYEAQ.

The chain combines TRBV11-3 with TRBJ2-6; 8 bases fit TRBD2. CDR1 SGHNT and CDR2 YENEEA come from the germline V gene. V was clipped by 5 bases and J by 0 bases; unmatched bases: 3. The CDR3 extends over 16 amino acids. The DNA of the CDR3 is TGTGCCAGCAGCCCTGCGGGGGGCTCTGGGGCCAACGTCCTGACTTTC. As protein: CASSPAGGSGANVLTF.

The rearrangement links TRBV3-1 (or the pseudogene TRBV3-2) to TRBJ1-1; D may be TRBD1 (6 bases). Germline CDR1 and CDR2: LGHDT and YNNKEL (reference sequence). The CDR3 sequence is 14 residues long. With 2 bases removed from V and 6 bases from J, the gap between germline ends came to 13 bases. The CDR3 sequence: CASSQLDRGAEAFF. Written as DNA, the CDR3 is TGTGCCAGCAGCCAATTGGACAGAGGGGCTGAAGCTTTCTTT.